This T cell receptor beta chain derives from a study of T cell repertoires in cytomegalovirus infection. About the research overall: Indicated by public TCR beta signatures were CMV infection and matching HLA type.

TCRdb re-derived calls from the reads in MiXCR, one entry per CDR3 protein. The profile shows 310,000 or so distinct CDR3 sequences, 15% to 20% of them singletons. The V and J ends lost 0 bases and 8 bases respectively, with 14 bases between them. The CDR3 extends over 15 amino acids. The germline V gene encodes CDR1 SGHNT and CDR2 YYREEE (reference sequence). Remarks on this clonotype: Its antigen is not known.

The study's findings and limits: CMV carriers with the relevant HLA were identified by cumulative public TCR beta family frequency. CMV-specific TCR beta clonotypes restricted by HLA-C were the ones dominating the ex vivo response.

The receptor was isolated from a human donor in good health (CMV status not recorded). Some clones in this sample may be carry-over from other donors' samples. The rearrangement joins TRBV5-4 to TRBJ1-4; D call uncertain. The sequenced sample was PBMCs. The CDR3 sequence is CASSLAQDGGEKLFF. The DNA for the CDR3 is TGTGCCAGCAGCTTGGCCCAGGACGGTGGGGAAAAACTGTTTTTT.